These 15 T cell receptor beta chains share one sample of origin, sequenced in a study of spatial heterogeneity in lung cancer. The time point here: blood at routine non-recurrence follow-up after resection. TCRdb redid the calling of the 5' RACE reads with MiXCR, one entry per CDR3 protein. The sample shows fewer than 150,000 distinct CDR3 sequences, roughly a tenth of them seen only once. This sample comprised PBMCs, obtained at follow-up. All receptors derive from a female donor with early-stage non-small cell lung cancer.

This clonotype was recorded a few times. V gene TRBV29-1 combines with J gene TRBJ2-3; 9 bases fit TRBD1. The CDR3 loop spans 14 amino acids. The trim removed 8 bases at V and 1 base at J, leaving 7 bases unmatched. Germline-derived CDR1 and CDR2 are SQVTM and ANQGSEA. The DNA of the CDR3 is TGCAGCCTACGAGGACAGGGGCGCACAGATACGCAGTATTTT. This gives the protein CSLRGQGRTDTQYF.

This clonotype came up many times. The V gene is TRBV6-1, the J gene TRBJ2-3; D is undetermined. This CDR3 region has 13 residues. Germline CDR1 reads MNHNS; CDR2 reads SASEGT. The V end was cut by 8 bases, the J end by 8 bases, with 17 bases between. The DNA for the CDR3 is TGTGCCAGCGTTAGGCCGACATCGGGTACGCAGTATTTT. It is translated as CASVRPTSGTQYF.

At least ten counts were recorded for this clonotype. The chain links TRBV5-1 to TRBJ2-7; D tentatively reads TRBD1 or TRBD2 (5 bases each). V lost 2 bases, J lost 0 bases, and 12 bases lay in between. Germline CDR1 is SGHRS and CDR2 is YFSETQ. This CDR3 comprises 15 residues. The CDR3 here is CASSLGDGTSYEQYF. In nucleotides, the CDR3 is TGCGCCAGCAGCTTAGGGGACGGAACCTCCTACGAGCAGTACTTC.

V gene TRBV19 combines with J gene TRBJ1-2, with a possible D match to TRBD1 (6 bases). The CDR3 spans 15 residues. The germline gives CDR1 LNHDA, CDR2 SQIVND (reference sequence). Between the trimmed V and J ends, which lost 6 bases and 4 bases, there was a span of 18 bases. The CDR3 region has the DNA TGTGCCAGTAGCGAATACGGAGGAGGGGGCTATGGCTACACCTTC. This translates into CASSEYGGGGYGYTF.

This sequence joins TRBV12-3 or TRBV12-4 and TRBJ1-1; no clear D. V lost 6 bases and J 4 bases, leaving 9 bases between the germline ends. The CDR3 consists of 12 residues. This CDR3 reads CASREGVTEAFF. CDR3 coding DNA: TGTGCCAGCAGGGAAGGAGTCACTGAAGCTTTCTTT.

V is TRBV5-6 and J is TRBJ2-7; 7 positions match TRBD1. CDR1 is SGHDT and CDR2 is YYEEEE in the germline V gene. The CDR3 is 14 residues long. Trimming at V came to 0 bases and at J to 4 bases, leaving 4 bases not matched to a gene. The chain's CDR3 is CASSLVGQAYEQYF. The CDR3 DNA follows: TGTGCCAGCAGCTTGGTTGGACAGGCATACGAGCAGTACTTC. Full variable domain (missing parts from reference TRBV5-6 and TRBJ2-7): DAGVTQSPTHLIKTRGQQVTLRCSPKSGHDTVSWYQQALGQGPQFIFQYYEEEERQRGNFPDRFSGHQFPNYSSELNVNALLLGDSALYLCASSLVGQAYEQYFGPGTRLTVT.

This clonotype turned up a few times. The chain joins TRBV28 to TRBJ1-5; D is undetermined. Trimming removed 2 bases at V and 6 bases at J, with 5 bases between. The CDR3 has 12 residues. Germline loops: CDR1 MDHEN, CDR2 SYDVKM. The CDR3, as DNA: TGTGCCAGCAGTTTAACAAGTCAGCCCCAGCATTTT. This translates into CASSLTSQPQHF. The full variable domain, rest sourced from reference TRBV28 and TRBJ1-5, is DVKVTQSSRYLVKRTGEKVFLECVQDMDHENMFWYRQDPGLGLRLIYFSYDVKMKEKGDIPEGYSVSREKKERFSLILESASTNQTSMYLCASSLTSQPQHFGDGTRLSIL.

This clonotype was counted a few times. The chain couples TRBV5-1 to TRBJ2-2; 10 bases match TRBD2. CDR1 and CDR2 from the germline V gene are SGHRS and YFSETQ. V dropped 2 bases and J dropped 6; count of bases not matched to a gene: 7. The CDR3 has 16 amino acids. The CDR3 spells CASSFLAGVEAGELFF. DNA for the CDR3: TGCGCCAGCAGCTTCCTAGCGGGAGTTGAAGCCGGGGAGCTGTTTTTT.

The chain couples TRBV7-2 to TRBJ2-3, with a tentative D call TRBD1 (6 bases). CDR3 size: 16 residues. Trimming pared 1 base from V and 0 bases from J, leaving 11 bases between. CDR1 and CDR2 from the germline V gene are SGHTA and FQGNSA. The CDR3 nucleotides read TGTGCCAGCAGCTTAGTAGACAGGCTGAGCACAGATACGCAGTATTTT. Its translation: CASSLVDRLSTDTQYF.

This clonotype was seen a few times. The chain uses TRBV11-2 and TRBJ1-4; D gene unclear. This CDR3 contains 14 residues. V shed 5 bases and J shed 7 bases, with 14 bases lying between them. CDR1 and CDR2 from the germline V gene are SGHAT and FQNNGV. CDR3 nucleotides: TGTGCCAGCAGCGCCCACCAAGGGTTTGAAAAACTGTTTTTT. Amino acids: CASSAHQGFEKLFF.

The genes are TRBV7-9 and TRBJ2-1, with TRBD1 as a possible D gene (5 bases). Trimming cost V 4 bases and J 9 bases, with 13 bases left between them. This CDR3 region has 13 residues. CDR1 is SEHNR and CDR2 is FQNEAQ in the germline V gene (reference sequence). The CDR3 protein is CASSYSGNSEQFF. The CDR3 nucleotides read TGTGCCAGCAGCTATTCAGGGAATAGTGAGCAGTTCTTC.

The V call is TRBV24-1, the J call TRBJ2-1, with 8 bases identical to TRBD1. The CDR3 covers 13 residues. Germline values: CDR1 KGHDR, CDR2 SFDVKD. With 4 bases clipped from V and 8 bases from J, the junction kept 3 bases outside the gene matches. This CDR3 is CATSDRTGYEQFF. CDR3 bases: TGTGCCACCAGTGACCGGACAGGGTATGAGCAGTTCTTC.

CDR3 nucleotides: TGTGCCAGCAGCCAGCCCGGACTAGCGGGAGCCACCGGGGAGCTGTTTTTT. Translated, it gives CASSQPGLAGATGELFF. The chain combines TRBV3-1 with TRBJ2-2; 13 bases fit TRBD2. The CDR3 spans 17 residues. Trimming took 3 bases from V and 4 from J; bases not matched to a gene: 5. Germline CDR1 reads LGHDT; CDR2 reads YNNKEL (reference sequence).

This clonotype was observed many times. The J gene is TRBJ1-1, the V gene TRBV7-6; TRBD1 might be the D (5 bases). The CDR3 length is 13 residues. Deletions cut 1 base from V and 6 bases from J, with 9 bases between. CDR1 and CDR2 (germline): SGHVS, FNYEAQ. CDR3 DNA sequence: TGTGCCAGCAGCTTAGAGGAGGGGTCTGAAGCTTTCTTT. It codes for CASSLEEGSEAFF.

This clonotype appeared once. The chain combines TRBV2 with TRBJ2-7; D not certain. The germline CDR1 and CDR2 sequences are SNHLY and FYNNEI. V was trimmed by 6 bases and J by 0 bases, leaving 6 bases between them. The CDR3 has 12 residues. Written as DNA, the CDR3 is TGTGCCAGCAGGGCGTCCTCCTACGAGCAGTACTTC. It yields the protein CASRASSYEQYF.